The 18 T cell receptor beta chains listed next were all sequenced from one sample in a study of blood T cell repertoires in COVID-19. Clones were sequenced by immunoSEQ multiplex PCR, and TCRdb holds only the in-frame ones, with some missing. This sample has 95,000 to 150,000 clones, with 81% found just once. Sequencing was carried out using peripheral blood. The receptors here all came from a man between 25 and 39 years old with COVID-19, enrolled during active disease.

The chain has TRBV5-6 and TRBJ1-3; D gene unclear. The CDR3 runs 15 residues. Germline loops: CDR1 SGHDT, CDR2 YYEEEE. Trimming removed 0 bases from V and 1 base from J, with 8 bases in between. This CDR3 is CASSLVSGSGNTIYF. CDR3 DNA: TGTGCCAGCAGCTTGGTCAGCGGATCTGGAAACACCATATATTTT.

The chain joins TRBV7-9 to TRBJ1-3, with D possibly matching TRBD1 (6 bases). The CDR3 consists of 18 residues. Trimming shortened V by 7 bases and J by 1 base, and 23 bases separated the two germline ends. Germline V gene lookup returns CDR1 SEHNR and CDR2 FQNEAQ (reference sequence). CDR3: CASIESYRDGPSGNTIYF. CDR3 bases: TGTGCCAGCATCGAAAGTTACAGGGATGGGCCTTCTGGAAACACCATATATTTT.

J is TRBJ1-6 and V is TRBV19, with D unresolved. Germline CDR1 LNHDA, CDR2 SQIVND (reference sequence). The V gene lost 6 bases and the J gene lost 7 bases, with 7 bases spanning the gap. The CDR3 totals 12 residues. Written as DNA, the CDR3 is TGTGCCAGTAGGGCCCAGAATTCACCCCTCCACTTT. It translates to CASRAQNSPLHF. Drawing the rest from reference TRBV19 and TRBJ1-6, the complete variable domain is DGGITQSPKYLFRKEGQNVTLSCEQNLNHDAMYWYRQDPGQGLRLIYYSQIVNDFQKGDIAEGYSVSREKKESFPLTVTSAQKNPTAFYLCASRAQNSPLHFGNGTRLTVT.

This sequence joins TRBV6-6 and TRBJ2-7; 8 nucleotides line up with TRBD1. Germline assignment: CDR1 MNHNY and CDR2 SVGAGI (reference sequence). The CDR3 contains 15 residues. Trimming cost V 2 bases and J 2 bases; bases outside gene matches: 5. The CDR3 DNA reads TGTGCCAGCAGTTACGCCGGGACAGGTGCCTACGAGCAGTACTTC. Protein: CASSYAGTGAYEQYF.

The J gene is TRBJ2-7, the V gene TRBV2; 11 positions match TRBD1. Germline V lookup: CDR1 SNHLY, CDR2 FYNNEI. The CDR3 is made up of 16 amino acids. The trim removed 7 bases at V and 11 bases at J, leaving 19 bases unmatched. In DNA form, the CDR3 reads TGTGCCAGCAATTCCGGGACAGGGGGTGAAGCAGCCAGTGAGTACTTC. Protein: CASNSGTGGEAASEYF.

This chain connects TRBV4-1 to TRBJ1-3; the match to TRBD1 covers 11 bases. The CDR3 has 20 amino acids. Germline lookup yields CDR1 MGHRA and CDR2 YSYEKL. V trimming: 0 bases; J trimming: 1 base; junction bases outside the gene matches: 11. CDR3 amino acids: CASSQDLDFGQGASGNTIYF. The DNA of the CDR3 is TGCGCCAGCAGCCAAGATCTTGATTTTGGACAGGGGGCTTCTGGAAACACCATATATTTT.

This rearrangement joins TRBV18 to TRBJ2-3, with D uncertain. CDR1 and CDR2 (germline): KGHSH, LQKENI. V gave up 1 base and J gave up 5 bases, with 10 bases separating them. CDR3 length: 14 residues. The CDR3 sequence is CASSPLARGDTQYF. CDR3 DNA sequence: TGTGCCAGCTCACCACTTGCCAGAGGAGATACGCAGTATTTT.

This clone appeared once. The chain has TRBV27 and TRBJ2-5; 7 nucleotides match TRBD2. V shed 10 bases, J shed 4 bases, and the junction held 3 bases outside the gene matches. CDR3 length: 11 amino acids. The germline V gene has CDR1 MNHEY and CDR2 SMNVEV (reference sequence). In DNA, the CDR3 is TGTGCCACGGGGGGTCCAGAGACCCAGTACTTC. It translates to CATGGPETQYF.

In DNA form, the CDR3 reads TGTGCCAGCAGAGTCTCAGGCACTGAAGCTTTCTTT. It codes for CASRVSGTEAFF. This sequence joins TRBV6-5 and TRBJ1-1; D is unresolved. V was pared by 6 bases and J by 4 bases, with 9 bases between. CDR1 and CDR2 (germline): MNHEY, SVGAGI. CDR3 length: 12 amino acids.

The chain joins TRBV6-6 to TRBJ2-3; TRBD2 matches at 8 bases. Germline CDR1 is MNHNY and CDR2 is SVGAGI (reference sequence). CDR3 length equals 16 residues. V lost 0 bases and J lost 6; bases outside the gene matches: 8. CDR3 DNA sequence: TGTGCCAGCAGTTACTCGGCGCGGGGGGCAGGGGATACGCAGTATTTT. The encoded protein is CASSYSARGAGDTQYF.

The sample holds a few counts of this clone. This chain's CDR3 is CASSTTGGENTIYF. The CDR3 coding sequence is TGTGCCAGTAGTACTACAGGGGGAGAAAACACCATATATTTT. The chain is built from TRBV19 and TRBJ1-3, with TRBD1 identical over 8 bases. The CDR3 is 14 amino acids. Unmatched junction bases numbered 5, after V lost 4 bases and J lost 6 bases. Germline-derived CDR1 and CDR2 are LNHDA and SQIVND (reference sequence).

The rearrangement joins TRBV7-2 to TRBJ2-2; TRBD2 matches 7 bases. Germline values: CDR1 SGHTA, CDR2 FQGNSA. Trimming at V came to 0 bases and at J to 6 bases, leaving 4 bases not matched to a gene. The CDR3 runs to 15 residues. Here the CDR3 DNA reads TGTGCCAGCAGCTTAGCGGGGGGAGGGGCCGGGGAGCTGTTTTTT. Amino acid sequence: CASSLAGGGAGELFF.

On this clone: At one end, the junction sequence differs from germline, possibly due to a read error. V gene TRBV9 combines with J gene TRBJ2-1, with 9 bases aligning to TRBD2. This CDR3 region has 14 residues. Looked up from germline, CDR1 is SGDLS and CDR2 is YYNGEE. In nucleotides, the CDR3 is TGTGCCAGCAGTGTAGCGGGGGAATACAATGAGCAGTTCTTC. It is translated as CASSVAGEYNEQFF.

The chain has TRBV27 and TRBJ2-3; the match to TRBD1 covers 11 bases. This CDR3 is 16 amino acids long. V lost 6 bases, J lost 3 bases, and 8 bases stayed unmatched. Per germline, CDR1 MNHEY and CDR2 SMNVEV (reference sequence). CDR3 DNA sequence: TGTGCCAGCAGCCCGGATCGGGACAGGGGGACAGATACGCAGTATTTT. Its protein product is CASSPDRDRGTDTQYF.

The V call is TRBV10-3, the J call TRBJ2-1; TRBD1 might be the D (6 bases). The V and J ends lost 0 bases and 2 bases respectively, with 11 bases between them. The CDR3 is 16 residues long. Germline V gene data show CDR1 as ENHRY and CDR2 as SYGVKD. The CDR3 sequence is CAISESRQDPYNEQFF. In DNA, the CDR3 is TGTGCCATCAGTGAGTCGAGACAGGATCCCTACAATGAGCAGTTCTTC.

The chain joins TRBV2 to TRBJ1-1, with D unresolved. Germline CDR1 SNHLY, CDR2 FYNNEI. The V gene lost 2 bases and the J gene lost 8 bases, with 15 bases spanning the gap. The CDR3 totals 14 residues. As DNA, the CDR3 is TGTGCCAGCAGTGAAACTTTGGGCGCTTCAGAAGCTTTCTTT. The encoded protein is CASSETLGASEAFF.

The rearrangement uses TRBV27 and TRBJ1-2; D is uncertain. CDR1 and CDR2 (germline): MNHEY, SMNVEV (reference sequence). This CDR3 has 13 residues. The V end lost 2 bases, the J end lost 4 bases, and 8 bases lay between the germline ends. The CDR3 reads CASSLEGRYGYTF. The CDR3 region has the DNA TGTGCCAGCAGTTTAGAGGGCCGCTATGGCTACACCTTC.

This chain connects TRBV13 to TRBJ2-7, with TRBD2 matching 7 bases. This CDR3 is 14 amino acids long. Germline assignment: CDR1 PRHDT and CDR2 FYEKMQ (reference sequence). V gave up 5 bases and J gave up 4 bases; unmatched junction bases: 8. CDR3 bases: TGTGCCAGCAGCGTTAGCGGGCCCGGTTACGAGCAGTACTTC. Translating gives CASSVSGPGYEQYF.